This is a list of T cell receptor beta chains from one sample in a study of T-cell memory formation after mild COVID-19. Each CDR3 protein is one row after TCRdb ran MiXCR on the 5' RACE reads. Seen here are about 130,000 distinct CDR3 sequences, roughly 6% observed once, and the top ten hold about 2.2%. Sample: PBMCs or a T cell subset sorted from them (not recorded which). These receptors were taken from an adult woman who had mild COVID-19 (a few samples of this study predate the infection). Cell type and time point are not known. The CDR3 runs from the conserved cysteine through the conserved F or W. The order of the fields is CDR3 length, J gene, clone size, D gene, V gene, CDR3 DNA, CDR3 protein. A D gene is named only where the DNA matches it firmly. Only some rows state a clone size, as once, few, many or a class for expanded clones.

cdr3_length: 15
j_call: TRBJ2-2
clone_size: many
d_call: .
v_call: TRBV7-9
cdr3_nt: TGTGCCAGCAGCTTACGGGAAGTTAACACCGGGGAGCTGTTTTTT
cdr3_aa: CASSLREVNTGELFF

cdr3_length: 16
j_call: TRBJ2-7
clone_size: .
d_call: .
v_call: TRBV27
cdr3_nt: TGTGCCAGCAGTTTATCCTTGGCCAAAGCTTACTACGAGCAGTACTTC
cdr3_aa: CASSLSLAKAYYEQYF

cdr3_length: 13
j_call: TRBJ2-2
clone_size: many
d_call: .
v_call: TRBV7-9
cdr3_nt: TGTGCCAGCAGTCCTGTTGTCACCGGGGAGCTGTTTTTT
cdr3_aa: CASSPVVTGELFF

cdr3_length: 16
j_call: TRBJ2-7
clone_size: many
d_call: .
v_call: TRBV20-1
cdr3_nt: TGCAGTGCTAGCCCTCCACTCTTTGCGAAATCCTACGAGCAGTACTTC
cdr3_aa: CSASPPLFAKSYEQYF

cdr3_length: 17
j_call: TRBJ2-2
clone_size: few
d_call: TRBD1
v_call: TRBV5-6
cdr3_nt: TGTGCCAGCAGCTTACGAACGACAGGGCTGAACACCGGGGAGCTGTTTTTT
cdr3_aa: CASSLRTTGLNTGELFF

cdr3_length: 15
j_call: TRBJ2-3
clone_size: few
d_call: .
v_call: TRBV7-3
cdr3_nt: TGTGCCAGCAGCTTAACGGGATTGAGCACAGATACGCAGTATTTT
cdr3_aa: CASSLTGLSTDTQYF

cdr3_length: 14
j_call: TRBJ2-5
clone_size: .
d_call: .
v_call: TRBV24-1
cdr3_nt: TGTGCCACCAGTGATCAGGGGAAAGTAGAGACCCAGTACTTC
cdr3_aa: CATSDQGKVETQYF

cdr3_length: 14
j_call: TRBJ2-7
clone_size: many
d_call: .
v_call: TRBV5-1
cdr3_nt: TGCGCCAGCAGCTTAGGACAAGGAGTATACGAGCAGTACTTC
cdr3_aa: CASSLGQGVYEQYF

cdr3_length: 19
j_call: TRBJ2-1
clone_size: few
d_call: TRBD2
v_call: TRBV27
cdr3_nt: TGTGCCAGCAGGAAGACGGGACTAGCGGAGCTCGCAGGTAGGAATGAGCAGTTCTTC
cdr3_aa: CASRKTGLAELAGRNEQFF

cdr3_length: 12
j_call: TRBJ2-2
clone_size: .
d_call: .
v_call: TRBV30
cdr3_nt: TGTGCCTGGAGTCGACATACCGGGGAGCTGTTTTTT
cdr3_aa: CAWSRHTGELFF

cdr3_length: 13
j_call: TRBJ2-3
clone_size: few
d_call: .
v_call: TRBV3-1
cdr3_nt: TGTGCCAGCAGCCGCCAGCACGCAGATACGCAGTATTTT
cdr3_aa: CASSRQHADTQYF

cdr3_length: 15
j_call: TRBJ2-7
clone_size: few
d_call: .
v_call: TRBV7-9
cdr3_nt: TGTGCCAGCAGCTTAGATTTGGGGGCGGGGTCCGAGCAGTACTTC
cdr3_aa: CASSLDLGAGSEQYF

cdr3_length: 14
j_call: TRBJ2-1
clone_size: few
d_call: .
v_call: TRBV7-2
cdr3_nt: TGTGCCAGCAGCTTATTTGGGGGTGAGGGTGAGCAGTTCTTC
cdr3_aa: CASSLFGGEGEQFF

cdr3_length: 17
j_call: TRBJ2-3
clone_size: few
d_call: TRBD2
v_call: TRBV20-1
cdr3_nt: TGCAGTGCGCCTCTAGCGGGAGGGCTACTTAGCACAGATACGCAGTATTTT
cdr3_aa: CSAPLAGGLLSTDTQYF

cdr3_length: 13
j_call: TRBJ1-5
clone_size: few
d_call: .
v_call: TRBV12-3/TRBV12-4
cdr3_nt: TGTGCCAGCAGTTCTACGACAGATCAGCCCCAGCATTTT
cdr3_aa: CASSSTTDQPQHF

cdr3_length: 18
j_call: TRBJ1-3
clone_size: few
d_call: .
v_call: TRBV9
cdr3_nt: TGTGCCAGCAGCGTAAGTCCCATTGGGATGAGCTCTGGAAACACCATATATTTT
cdr3_aa: CASSVSPIGMSSGNTIYF

cdr3_length: 14
j_call: TRBJ2-1
clone_size: many
d_call: .
v_call: TRBV25-1
cdr3_nt: TGTGCCAGCAGATCGGCTTCCTCCCCCCATGAGCAGTTCTTC
cdr3_aa: CASRSASSPHEQFF

cdr3_length: 14
j_call: TRBJ1-2
clone_size: few
d_call: .
v_call: TRBV20-1
cdr3_nt: TGCAGTGCTAGAGAATGGGTAGGGAACTATGGCTACACCTTC
cdr3_aa: CSAREWVGNYGYTF

cdr3_length: 18
j_call: TRBJ2-3
clone_size: .
d_call: .
v_call: TRBV5-6
cdr3_nt: TGTGCCAGCAGCTTGGAAGGAGCGGGTGCCCAGGGCACAGATACGCAGTATTTT
cdr3_aa: CASSLEGAGAQGTDTQYF

cdr3_length: 14
j_call: TRBJ2-1
clone_size: .
d_call: .
v_call: TRBV5-5
cdr3_nt: TGTGCCAGCAGCTTAGGACGGAGCGACAATGAGCAGTTCTTC
cdr3_aa: CASSLGRSDNEQFF

cdr3_length: 18
j_call: TRBJ1-1
clone_size: many
d_call: TRBD1
v_call: TRBV5-4
cdr3_nt: TGTGCCAGCAGCTCCGGGGGACAGGTGTATAAATTCAATTCTGAAGCTTTCTTT
cdr3_aa: CASSSGGQVYKFNSEAFF

cdr3_length: 14
j_call: TRBJ2-3
clone_size: medium-sized
d_call: TRBD1
v_call: TRBV12-3/TRBV12-4
cdr3_nt: TGTGCCAGCAGTCCAAGGACAGGGACAGATACGCAGTATTTT
cdr3_aa: CASSPRTGTDTQYF

cdr3_length: 13
j_call: TRBJ1-2
clone_size: many
d_call: TRBD1
v_call: TRBV7-9
cdr3_nt: TGTGCCAGCAGCATACAGGGGGCGAATGGCTACACCTTC
cdr3_aa: CASSIQGANGYTF

cdr3_length: 15
j_call: TRBJ2-2
clone_size: .
d_call: TRBD2
v_call: TRBV4-3
cdr3_nt: TGCGCCAGCACCGGGCGGGGGTTTGGCACCGGGGAGCTGTTTTTT
cdr3_aa: CASTGRGFGTGELFF

cdr3_length: 15
j_call: TRBJ2-1
clone_size: many
d_call: .
v_call: TRBV9
cdr3_nt: TGTGCCAGCAGCGAGGGGAGGACAGGAAACAATGAGCAGTTCTTC
cdr3_aa: CASSEGRTGNNEQFF

cdr3_length: 13
j_call: TRBJ2-7
clone_size: many
d_call: .
v_call: TRBV5-1
cdr3_nt: TGCGCCAGCAGCTTAAACGGAAACTACGAGCAGTACTTC
cdr3_aa: CASSLNGNYEQYF

cdr3_length: 14
j_call: TRBJ2-2
clone_size: .
d_call: TRBD2
v_call: TRBV5-1
cdr3_nt: TGCGCCAGCAGCACGGGACTAGCCACCGGGGAGCTGTTTTTT
cdr3_aa: CASSTGLATGELFF

cdr3_length: 16
j_call: TRBJ2-1
clone_size: .
d_call: TRBD2
v_call: TRBV7-2
cdr3_nt: TGTGCCAGCAGACGACTAGCGGGAGGAAGCTACAATGAGCAGTTCTTC
cdr3_aa: CASRRLAGGSYNEQFF

cdr3_length: 16
j_call: TRBJ2-2
clone_size: few
d_call: .
v_call: TRBV21-1
cdr3_nt: TGTGCCAGCAGCAAAGCGGCGACAGGGCTCACCGGGGAGCTGTTTTTT
cdr3_aa: CASSKAATGLTGELFF

cdr3_length: 18
j_call: TRBJ2-2
clone_size: few
d_call: .
v_call: TRBV7-3
cdr3_nt: TGTGCCAGCAGCTTAACGTACTCCCACAGGCTGGACTCCGGGGAGCTGTTTTTT
cdr3_aa: CASSLTYSHRLDSGELFF

cdr3_length: 16
j_call: TRBJ2-2
clone_size: .
d_call: .
v_call: TRBV5-1
cdr3_nt: .
cdr3_aa: CASSLERSVTEELFFF

cdr3_length: 15
j_call: TRBJ2-7
clone_size: .
d_call: .
v_call: TRBV5-5
cdr3_nt: TGTGCCAGCAGCTTGGCGACAGGAAGGACCTACGAGCAGTACTTC
cdr3_aa: CASSLATGRTYEQYF

cdr3_length: 13
j_call: TRBJ1-4
clone_size: few
d_call: .
v_call: TRBV7-9
cdr3_nt: TGTGCCAGCATGGAAGGACTGAATGAAAAACTGTTTTTT
cdr3_aa: CASMEGLNEKLFF

cdr3_length: 14
j_call: TRBJ1-6
clone_size: many
d_call: .
v_call: TRBV5-1
cdr3_nt: TGCGCCAGCAGCTTGGGGCCGAATAATTCACCCCTCCACTTT
cdr3_aa: CASSLGPNNSPLHF

cdr3_length: 20
j_call: TRBJ2-6
clone_size: .
d_call: TRBD1
v_call: TRBV7-2
cdr3_nt: TGTGCCAGCAGCTCCCCCGTACAGGGGTTAGGAACCTCTGGGGCCAACGTCCTGACTTTC
cdr3_aa: CASSSPVQGLGTSGANVLTF

cdr3_length: 16
j_call: TRBJ1-1
clone_size: .
d_call: TRBD1
v_call: TRBV9
cdr3_nt: TGTGCCAGCAGCGTAGGAGACAGGGGTAGGTTCACTGAAGCTTTCTTT
cdr3_aa: CASSVGDRGRFTEAFF

cdr3_length: 16
j_call: TRBJ1-1
clone_size: many
d_call: .
v_call: TRBV5-1
cdr3_nt: TGCGCCAGCAGCACCATGACAGGAGAGATGAACACTGAAGCTTTCTTT
cdr3_aa: CASSTMTGEMNTEAFF

cdr3_length: 14
j_call: TRBJ2-3
clone_size: .
d_call: .
v_call: TRBV7-2
cdr3_nt: TGTGCCAGCAGCACTCCTGCGGAAACAGATACGCAGTATTTT
cdr3_aa: CASSTPAETDTQYF

cdr3_length: 11
j_call: TRBJ2-7
clone_size: few
d_call: .
v_call: TRBV10-3
cdr3_nt: TGTGCCATTCAAGGAGAAGACGAGCAGTACTTC
cdr3_aa: CAIQGEDEQYF

cdr3_length: 16
j_call: TRBJ1-3
clone_size: .
d_call: TRBD1
v_call: TRBV7-8
cdr3_nt: TGTGCCAGCAGCTATACTACAGGGGGAACTGGAAACACCATATATTTT
cdr3_aa: CASSYTTGGTGNTIYF

cdr3_length: 13
j_call: TRBJ2-7
clone_size: many
d_call: .
v_call: TRBV12-3/TRBV12-4
cdr3_nt: TGTGCCAGCGCTTTGGAGGGCACCTACGAGCAGTACTTC
cdr3_aa: CASALEGTYEQYF

cdr3_length: 16
j_call: TRBJ1-2
clone_size: many
d_call: .
v_call: TRBV6-5
cdr3_nt: TGTGCCAGCAGTTACTCGGGACACCCCGGCGCCTATGGCTACACCTTC
cdr3_aa: CASSYSGHPGAYGYTF

cdr3_length: 15
j_call: TRBJ2-1
clone_size: few
d_call: .
v_call: TRBV19
cdr3_nt: TGTGCCAGTCGGATGGGGGGGCAAACCTACAATGAGCAGTTCTTC
cdr3_aa: CASRMGGQTYNEQFF

cdr3_length: 15
j_call: TRBJ2-2
clone_size: .
d_call: .
v_call: TRBV18
cdr3_nt: TGTGCCAGCTCACCAGGAGGGTCGGGGACCGGGGAGCTGTTTTTT
cdr3_aa: CASSPGGSGTGELFF

cdr3_length: 15
j_call: TRBJ2-7
clone_size: many
d_call: TRBD2
v_call: TRBV5-1
cdr3_nt: TGCGCCAGCAGCTTGGAGGCGGGAGGGCCTGGCGAGCAGTACTTC
cdr3_aa: CASSLEAGGPGEQYF

cdr3_length: 14
j_call: TRBJ2-3
clone_size: few
d_call: TRBD1
v_call: TRBV27
cdr3_nt: TGTGCCAGCAGTCTGGACAGGGTTGGAGATACGCAGTATTTT
cdr3_aa: CASSLDRVGDTQYF

cdr3_length: 13
j_call: TRBJ2-7
clone_size: .
d_call: .
v_call: TRBV20-1
cdr3_nt: TGCAGCGCCCAGGACAGATCCTCCTACGAGCAGTACTTC
cdr3_aa: CSAQDRSSYEQYF

cdr3_length: 14
j_call: TRBJ1-2
clone_size: few
d_call: .
v_call: TRBV7-8
cdr3_nt: TGTGCCAGCAGCCCTACAGGACAGAAATATGGCTACACCTTC
cdr3_aa: CASSPTGQKYGYTF

cdr3_length: 15
j_call: TRBJ2-1
clone_size: few
d_call: TRBD2
v_call: TRBV7-6
cdr3_nt: TGTGCCAGCAGCCCTGGGACTGGGGGGGGCAATGAGCAGTTCTTC
cdr3_aa: CASSPGTGGGNEQFF

cdr3_length: 14
j_call: TRBJ1-1
clone_size: few
d_call: .
v_call: TRBV14
cdr3_nt: TGTGCCAGCACCCGATGGGGCATGAACACTGAAGCTTTCTTT
cdr3_aa: CASTRWGMNTEAFF

cdr3_length: 15
j_call: TRBJ2-1
clone_size: many
d_call: TRBD2
v_call: TRBV7-2
cdr3_nt: TGTGCCAGCAGCTTAGGTAGCGGGAGTAGCAATGAGCAGTTCTTC
cdr3_aa: CASSLGSGSSNEQFF

cdr3_length: 16
j_call: TRBJ1-1
clone_size: many
d_call: .
v_call: TRBV10-3
cdr3_nt: TGTGCCATCAGTGAGACCTCCGGGGCCCGGGTCACTGAAGCTTTCTTT
cdr3_aa: CAISETSGARVTEAFF